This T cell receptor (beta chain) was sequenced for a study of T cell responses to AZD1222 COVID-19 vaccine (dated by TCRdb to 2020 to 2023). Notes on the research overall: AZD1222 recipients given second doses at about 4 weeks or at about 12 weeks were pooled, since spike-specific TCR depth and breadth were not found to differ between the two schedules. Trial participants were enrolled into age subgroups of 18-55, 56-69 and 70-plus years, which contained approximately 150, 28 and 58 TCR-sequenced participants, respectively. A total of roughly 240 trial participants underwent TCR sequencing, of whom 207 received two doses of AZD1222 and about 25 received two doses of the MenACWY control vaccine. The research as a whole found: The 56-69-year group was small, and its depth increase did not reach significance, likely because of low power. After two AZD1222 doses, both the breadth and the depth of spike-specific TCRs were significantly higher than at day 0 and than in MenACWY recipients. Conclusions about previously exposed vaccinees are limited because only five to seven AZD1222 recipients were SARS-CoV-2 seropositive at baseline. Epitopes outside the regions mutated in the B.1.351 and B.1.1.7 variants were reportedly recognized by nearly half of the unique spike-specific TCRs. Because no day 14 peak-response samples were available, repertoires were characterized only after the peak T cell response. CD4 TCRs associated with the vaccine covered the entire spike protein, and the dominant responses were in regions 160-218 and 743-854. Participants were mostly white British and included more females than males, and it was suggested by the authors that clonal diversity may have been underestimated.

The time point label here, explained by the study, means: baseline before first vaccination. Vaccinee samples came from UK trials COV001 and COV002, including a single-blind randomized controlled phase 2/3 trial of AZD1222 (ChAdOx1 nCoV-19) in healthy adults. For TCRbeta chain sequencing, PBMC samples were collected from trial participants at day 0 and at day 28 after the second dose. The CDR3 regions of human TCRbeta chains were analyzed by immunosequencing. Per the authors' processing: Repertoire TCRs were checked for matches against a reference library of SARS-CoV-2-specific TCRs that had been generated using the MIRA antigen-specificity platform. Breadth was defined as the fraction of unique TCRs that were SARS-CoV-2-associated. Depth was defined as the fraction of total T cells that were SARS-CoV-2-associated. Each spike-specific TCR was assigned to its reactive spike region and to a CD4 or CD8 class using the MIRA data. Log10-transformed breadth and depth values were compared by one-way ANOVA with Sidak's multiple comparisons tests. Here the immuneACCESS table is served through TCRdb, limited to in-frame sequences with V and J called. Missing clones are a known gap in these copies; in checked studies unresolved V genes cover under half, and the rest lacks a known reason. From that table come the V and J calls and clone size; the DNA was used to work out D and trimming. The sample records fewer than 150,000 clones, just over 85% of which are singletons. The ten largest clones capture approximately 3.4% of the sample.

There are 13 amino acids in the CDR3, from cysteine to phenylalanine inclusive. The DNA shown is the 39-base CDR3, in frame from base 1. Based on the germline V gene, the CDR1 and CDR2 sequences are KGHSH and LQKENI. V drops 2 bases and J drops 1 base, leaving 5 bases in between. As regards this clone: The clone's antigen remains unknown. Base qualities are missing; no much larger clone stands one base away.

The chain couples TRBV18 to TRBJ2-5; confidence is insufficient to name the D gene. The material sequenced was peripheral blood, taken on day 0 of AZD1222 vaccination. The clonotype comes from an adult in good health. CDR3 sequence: CASSPYSQETQYF. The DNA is TGTGCCAGCTCACCATACAGCCAAGAGACCCAGTACTTC.